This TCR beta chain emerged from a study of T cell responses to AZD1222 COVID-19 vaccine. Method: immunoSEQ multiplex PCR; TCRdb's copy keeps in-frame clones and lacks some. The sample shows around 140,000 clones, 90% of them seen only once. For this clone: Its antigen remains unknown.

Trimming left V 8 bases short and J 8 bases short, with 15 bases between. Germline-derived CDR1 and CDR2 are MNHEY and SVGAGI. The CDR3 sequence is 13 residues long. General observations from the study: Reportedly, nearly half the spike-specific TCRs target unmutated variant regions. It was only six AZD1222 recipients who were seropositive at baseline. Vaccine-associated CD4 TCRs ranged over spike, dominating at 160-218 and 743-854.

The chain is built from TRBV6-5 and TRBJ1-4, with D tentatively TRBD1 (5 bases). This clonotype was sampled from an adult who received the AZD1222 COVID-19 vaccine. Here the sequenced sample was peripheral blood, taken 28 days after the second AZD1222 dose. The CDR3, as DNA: TGTGCCAGCTCGGGTGACCAGGGCGAAAAACTGTTTTTT. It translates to CASSGDQGEKLFF.